This TCR beta chain was recovered during a study of blood T cell repertoires in COVID-19. In the study overall: The origin of the acute and convalescent COVID-19 samples was the United States, Italy and Spain.

Generated by immunoSEQ multiplex PCR, the TCRdb table keeps only in-frame clones and is missing some. This sample carries some 150,000 clones, roughly 90% of them seen once, and the ten largest clones take approximately 2.9%. In germline, CDR1 is SGHTA, CDR2 FQGTGA. The J segment lost 5 bases and the V segment lost 0 bases, leaving 5 bases of the junction unmatched. This CDR3 comprises 16 residues. The rearrangement uses TRBV7-3 and TRBJ2-1, with 9 bases that match TRBD1. The TCR originated in a man in his sixties with acute or convalescent COVID-19. The sample was peripheral blood. DNA of the CDR3: TGTGCCAGCAGCTTAACTCGGGGACAGGGCCACAATGAGCAGTTCTTC. Translating gives CASSLTRGQGHNEQFF.